Presented here are 26 T cell receptor beta chains from one specimen sequenced in a study of cytomegalovirus exposure and HLA in healthy donors. The primer mix had 60 Vbeta and 13 Jbeta primers. The protocol was immunoSEQ multiplex PCR, while the TCRdb copy is restricted to in-frame clones and leaves out a portion. The sample shows 100,000 to 150,000 clones, 15% of them seen only once. Sequenced: PBMCs. These receptors all come from a woman aged 18-29 years in good health and CMV-seronegative.

This clone has more than one count but fewer than ten. The genes are TRBV6-6 and TRBJ2-3; D is undetermined. The CDR3 consists of 12 residues. Germline loops: CDR1 MNHNY, CDR2 SVGAGI (reference sequence). V lost 2 bases to trimming and J lost 8 bases, with 8 bases between them. CDR3 nucleotide sequence: TGTGCCAGCAGTTACACTCTTGCTACGCAGTATTTT. This gives the protein CASSYTLATQYF.

The DNA of the CDR3 is TGCAGCGTCGGCAGGGATGGACAGGGAGACACAAACTATGGCTACACCTTC. Amino acid sequence: CSVGRDGQGDTNYGYTF. The V call is TRBV29-1, the J call TRBJ1-2; 8 positions agree with TRBD1. This CDR3 has 17 residues. Germline CDR1 reads SQVTM; CDR2 reads ANQGSEA. V dropped 6 bases and J dropped 2; count of bases not matched to a gene: 17.

The CDR3 here is CAIKAGTNEKLFF. The CDR3 DNA is TGTGCCATTAAGGCAGGCACTAATGAAAAACTGTTTTTT. The genes are TRBV10-3 and TRBJ1-4; D unclear. This CDR3 has 13 residues. Trimming took off 9 bases at V and 2 bases at J, with 10 bases between the two ends. The germline V gene encodes CDR1 ENHRY and CDR2 SYGVKD.

The chain couples TRBV30 to TRBJ1-1; D is perhaps TRBD1 (5 bases). Germline CDR1 reads GTSNPN; CDR2 reads SVGIG (reference sequence). The CDR3 totals 14 residues. The ends were cut back, 6 bases at V and 5 bases at J, with 19 bases in the middle. Written as DNA, the CDR3 is TGTGCCTGTAGGAGGACACCCGGGGGGACTGAAGCTTTCTTT. Protein: CACRRTPGGTEAFF. The full variable domain, its missing parts supplied by reference TRBV30 and TRBJ1-1, is SQTIHQWPATLVQPVGSPLSLECTVEGTSNPNLYWYRQAAGRGLQLLFYSVGIGQISSEVPQNLSASRPQDRQFILSSKKLLLSDSGFYLCACRRTPGGTEAFFGQGTRLTVV.

This clone has just a few counts. V gene TRBV19 combines with J gene TRBJ1-5; D not resolved. Deletions cut 0 bases from V and 4 bases from J, with 13 bases between. CDR1 and CDR2 (germline): LNHDA, SQIVND (reference sequence). The CDR3 runs to 16 residues. The CDR3 bases are TGTGCCAGTAGTATAGAGGCCTCCCTAGTTAATCAGCCCCAGCATTTT. Translating it yields CASSIEASLVNQPQHF.

The rearrangement uses TRBV15 and TRBJ2-1; tentative D call: TRBD2 (5 bases). The CDR3 loop spans 16 amino acids. CDR1 LNHNV and CDR2 YYDKDF come from the germline V gene (reference sequence). V was cut by 0 bases and J by 5 bases, with 14 bases left in between. CDR3 amino acids: CATSREDPPGDNEQFF. CDR3 nucleotide sequence: TGTGCCACCAGCAGAGAGGATCCCCCCGGGGACAATGAGCAGTTCTTC.

This clone turned up a few times. CDR3: CASSLTSGSNQPQHF. The CDR3 DNA reads as TGTGCCAGCAGCTTAACTTCAGGGAGCAATCAGCCCCAGCATTTT. This chain uses TRBV7-2 with TRBJ1-5; TRBD1 might be the D (5 bases). V dropped 2 bases and J dropped 1 base, with 9 bases sitting between them. The germline CDR1 and CDR2 sequences are SGHTA and FQGNSA. This CDR3 is 15 amino acids long. Based on the CDR3 plus reference TRBV7-2 and TRBJ1-5, the full variable domain is GAGVSQSPSNKVTEKGKDVELRCDPISGHTALYWYRQSLGQGLEFLIYFQGNSAPDKSGLPSDRFSAERTGGSVSTLTIQRTQQEDSAVYLCASSLTSGSNQPQHFGDGTRLSIL.

The chain carries TRBV2 and TRBJ2-5; TRBD2 is a possible D gene (7 bases). CDR3 size: 15 residues. In germline, CDR1 is SNHLY, CDR2 FYNNEI. V was trimmed by 4 bases and J by 13 bases, leaving 25 bases between them. In DNA form, the CDR3 reads TGTGCCAGCAGTGCCCTGGGCGGGGGCGACCTCCGGGGGTACTTC. The encoded protein is CASSALGGGDLRGYF.

This clone occurred a few times. The rearrangement uses TRBV6-5 and TRBJ2-1, with 8 bases matching TRBD1. The germline CDR1 and CDR2 sequences are MNHEY and SVGAGI. V lost 0 bases to trimming and J lost 8 bases; unmatched junction nucleotides: 6. CDR3 length equals 15 residues. The CDR3 DNA is TGTGCCAGCAGTTACTCGGGTCAGGGGGCGTATGAGCAGTTCTTC. Protein product: CASSYSGQGAYEQFF.

The CDR3: CASGVQGGEAFF. The CDR3, as DNA: TGTGCCAGCGGGGTGCAGGGCGGCGAAGCTTTCTTT. The chain couples TRBV25-1 to TRBJ1-1; TRBD1 is a possible D gene (5 bases). CDR1 and CDR2 from the germline V gene are MGHDK and SYGVNS. This CDR3 spans 12 amino acids. V was pared by 8 bases and J by 8 bases, with 15 bases between.

This clone has just a few counts. The rearrangement links TRBV30 to TRBJ2-6, with 11 bases identical to TRBD1. CDR1 and CDR2 from the germline V gene are GTSNPN and SVGIG (reference sequence). The CDR3 sequence is 16 residues long. The V gene end was trimmed by 3 bases and the J gene end by 2 bases; junction bases not matched to a gene: 3. This CDR3 is CAWRGTGGAGANVLTF. The CDR3 nucleotides are TGTGCCTGGAGAGGGACAGGGGGTGCTGGGGCCAACGTCCTGACTTTC.

CDR3 coding DNA: TGTGCCAGCAGCCCGGGACTGCATCAAGAGACCCAGTACTTC. The encoded protein is CASSPGLHQETQYF. This rearrangement joins TRBV9 to TRBJ2-5; tentatively, D is TRBD2 (6 bases). The germline V gene has CDR1 SGDLS and CDR2 YYNGEE. Between the trimmed V and J ends, which lost 4 bases and 2 bases, there was a span of 12 bases. The CDR3 totals 14 residues. Using reference TRBV9 and TRBJ2-5 for the parts outside the CDR3, the full variable domain is DSGVTQTPKHLITATGQRVTLRCSPRSGDLSVYWYQQSLDQGLQFLIQYYNGEERAKGNILERFSAQQFPDLHSELNLSSLELGDSALYFCASSPGLHQETQYFGPGTRLLVL.

The sample holds one count of this clone. The chain links TRBV4-1 to TRBJ2-7; the D gene is possibly TRBD1 (6 bases). The CDR3 length is 14 residues. Per the germline V gene, CDR1 is MGHRA and CDR2 is YSYEKL. Deletions cut 6 bases from V and 7 bases from J, with 19 bases between. As DNA, the CDR3 is TGCGCCAGCAGTGTCCTAGAGGGGGTTTGGGAGCAGTACTTC. This encodes CASSVLEGVWEQYF.

CDR3 bases: TGTGCCAGCACTTGGGACAGAGTTAATCAGCCCCAGCATTTT. Amino acids: CASTWDRVNQPQHF. The chain uses TRBV2 and TRBJ1-5, with 7 bases lining up with TRBD1. There are 14 residues in the CDR3. The V segment lost 7 bases and the J segment 4 bases; nucleotides outside the gene matches: 7. Germline values: CDR1 SNHLY, CDR2 FYNNEI.

The chain joins TRBV30 to TRBJ2-6; no reliable D call. Between the trimmed V and J ends, which lost 2 bases and 2 bases, there was a span of 4 bases. Germline values: CDR1 GTSNPN, CDR2 SVGIG (reference sequence). The CDR3 length is 13 residues. Here the CDR3 DNA reads TGTGCCTGGAGTTCAACTGGGGCCAACGTCCTGACTTTC. This encodes CAWSSTGANVLTF.

J is TRBJ2-5 and V is TRBV2; TRBD2 aligns across 14 bases. Unmatched junction bases numbered 3, after V lost 5 bases and J lost 4 bases. The CDR3 has 15 residues. From germline, CDR1 is SNHLY and CDR2 FYNNEI. CDR3 DNA sequence: TGTGCCAGCAGTTCGGGACTAGCGGGAGCAGAGACCCAGTACTTC. Translating gives CASSSGLAGAETQYF.

V and J are TRBV2 and TRBJ1-2; 7 nucleotides agree with TRBD1. With V trimmed by 6 bases and J by 5 bases, 12 bases remained unmatched. Looked up from germline, CDR1 is SNHLY and CDR2 is FYNNEI. This CDR3 contains 15 residues. In DNA form, the CDR3 reads TGTGCCAGCAGACCCGGGGTACAGGGGCGGTATGGCTACACCTTC. It codes for CASRPGVQGRYGYTF.

This clone was seen a few times. The chain uses TRBV5-1 and TRBJ1-5; TRBD1 matches 7 bases. The CDR3 has 18 residues. Germline loops: CDR1 SGHRS, CDR2 YFSETQ. With 0 bases clipped from V and 0 bases from J, the junction kept 9 bases outside the gene matches. This CDR3 reads CASSLGPGTDYSNQPQHF. The CDR3 nucleotides are TGCGCCAGCAGCTTGGGCCCCGGGACAGATTATAGCAATCAGCCCCAGCATTTT.

This clone was detected a few times. CDR3: CAWSQGLAGNEQFF. CDR3 in DNA: TGTGCCTGGAGTCAAGGACTAGCGGGCAATGAGCAGTTCTTC. V and J are TRBV30 and TRBJ2-1, with 11 bases aligning to TRBD2. Germline assignment: CDR1 GTSNPN and CDR2 SVGIG (reference sequence). The CDR3 length is 14 residues. The ends lost 2 bases at V and 6 bases at J; junction bases unmatched: 3.

V gene TRBV7-3 combines with J gene TRBJ1-1; TRBD1 aligns across 7 bases. Germline CDR1 is SGHTA and CDR2 is FQGTGA. V was pared by 4 bases and J by 1 base, with 3 bases of the junction left unmatched. The CDR3 runs to 14 residues. In DNA form, the CDR3 reads TGTGCCAGCAGCTCAGGGACAGAGAACACTGAAGCTTTCTTT. It encodes CASSSGTENTEAFF.

This clone was detected only a few times. This chain joins TRBV6-6 and TRBJ2-7, with 7 nucleotides matching TRBD1. Germline CDR1 MNHNY, CDR2 SVGAGI (reference sequence). Trimming took 5 bases from V and 4 from J; bases not matched to a gene: 5. This CDR3 is built from 13 residues. CDR3 region: CASSRDSYYEQYF. The CDR3 DNA reads as TGTGCCAGCAGTCGGGACAGCTATTACGAGCAGTACTTC.

There are a few counts of this clone. The gene calls are TRBV2 and TRBJ1-3; the D gene is possibly TRBD1 (5 bases). Germline V lookup: CDR1 SNHLY, CDR2 FYNNEI. Deletions cut 5 bases from V and 0 bases from J, with 14 bases between. CDR3 length: 16 residues. The DNA for the CDR3 is TGTGCCAGCAGTCCCCGACAGATCCTCTCTGGAAACACCATATATTTT. Its protein product is CASSPRQILSGNTIYF.

The CDR3 region is CAISPTGQGASYEQYF. The CDR3 bases are TGTGCCATCAGCCCCACCGGACAGGGGGCTAGCTACGAGCAGTACTTC. The J gene is TRBJ2-7, the V gene TRBV10-3; 11 bases agree with TRBD1. Germline assignment: CDR1 ENHRY and CDR2 SYGVKD. The CDR3 contains 16 residues. J lost 3 bases, V lost 6 bases, and 10 bases had no gene match.

This clone was observed a few times. In DNA, the CDR3 is TGTGCCAGTAGTATAGATTGGGCTGTTCCCGAAGCTTTCTTT. Translated: CASSIDWAVPEAFF. The chain combines TRBV19 with TRBJ1-1; the D is unclear. The V end lost 0 bases, the J end lost 8 bases, and 13 bases lay between the germline ends. CDR1 is LNHDA, CDR2 SQIVND, per germline (reference sequence). This CDR3 spans 14 amino acids.

V and J are TRBV7-2 and TRBJ2-7; 7 bases map to TRBD2. The V gene's germline CDR1 is SGHTA and CDR2 FQGNSA. Losses at the gene ends were 5 bases for V and 4 bases for J; bases not matched to a gene: 8. This CDR3 contains 14 residues. This CDR3 is CASSPLTSKYEQYF. As DNA, the CDR3 is TGTGCCAGCAGCCCTTTGACTAGCAAGTACGAGCAGTACTTC.

The V and J genes are TRBV7-6 and TRBJ2-7; the D gene is possibly TRBD1 (7 bases). There are 14 residues in the CDR3. CDR1 is SGHVS and CDR2 is FNYEAQ in the germline V gene. V was trimmed by 5 bases and J by 3 bases, leaving 14 bases between them. The chain's CDR3 is CASSGGSGGYEQYF. DNA for the CDR3: TGTGCCAGCAGCGGGGGGTCAGGGGGCTACGAGCAGTACTTC.